These 18 T cell receptor beta chains share one sample of origin, sequenced in a study of T cell clonotyping in hematopoietic cell transplantation. Data came from immunoSEQ multiplex PCR; TCRdb stores just in-frame clones and leaves some out. The table has 17,000 or so clones, around 70% seen once. Sequenced: peripheral blood mononuclear cells. These receptors all stem from a woman aged 60-70 years in good health. Some clones in this sample may be carry-over from other donors' samples.

The chain couples TRBV25-1 to TRBJ2-7, with TRBD1 identical over 10 bases. The CDR3 is 16 residues long. V lost 5 bases, J lost 5 bases, and 12 bases stayed unmatched. Germline V gene lookup returns CDR1 MGHDK and CDR2 SYGVNS. CDR3 sequence: CASSFDRGLVGDEQYF. The CDR3 nucleotides are TGTGCCAGCAGTTTCGACAGGGGGCTGGTCGGCGACGAGCAGTACTTC.

V usage is TRBV2 and J usage is TRBJ1-1, with a tentative D call TRBD1 (5 bases). The germline gives CDR1 SNHLY, CDR2 FYNNEI. This CDR3 is built from 13 residues. Trimming removed 6 bases at V and 5 bases at J, with 13 bases between. CDR3 region: CASRIAGKTEAFF. CDR3 in DNA: TGTGCCAGCAGGATAGCAGGGAAGACTGAAGCTTTCTTT. Variable domain in full (rest from reference TRBV2 and TRBJ1-1): EPEVTQTPSHQVTQMGQEVILRCVPISNHLYFYWYRQILGQKVEFLVSFYNNEISEKSEIFDDQFSVERPDGSNFTLKIRSTKLEDSAMYFCASRIAGKTEAFFGQGTRLTVV.

The chain joins TRBV30 to TRBJ2-3; perhaps TRBD2 as D (5 bases). The CDR3 has 17 residues. Trimming took off 3 bases at V and 4 bases at J, with 23 bases between the two ends. Germline lookup yields CDR1 GTSNPN and CDR2 SVGIG (reference sequence). CDR3 sequence reads: CAWRHEPDSENADTQYF. CDR3 DNA sequence: TGTGCCTGGAGACACGAGCCGGACTCAGAAAACGCAGATACGCAGTATTTT.

The gene calls are TRBV6-5 and TRBJ1-3; weak D call: TRBD1 (5 bases). Germline assignment: CDR1 MNHEY and CDR2 SVGAGI. The V end was cut by 0 bases, the J end by 0 bases, with 9 bases between. The CDR3 runs to 16 residues. The CDR3 sequence: CASSYSGGSSGNTIYF. The DNA of the CDR3 is TGTGCCAGCAGTTACTCGGGGGGGAGCTCTGGAAACACCATATATTTT.

The chain is built from TRBV6-5 and TRBJ2-7; D is possibly TRBD1 or TRBD2 (5 bases each). Germline V lookup: CDR1 MNHEY, CDR2 SVGAGI. The CDR3 extends over 15 amino acids. The V end lost 8 bases, the J end lost 0 bases, and 17 bases lay between the germline ends. The CDR3 reads CASRSPGTISYEQYF. The CDR3 nucleotides read TGTGCCAGCCGATCGCCGGGGACCATCTCCTACGAGCAGTACTTC.

This chain joins TRBV9 and TRBJ1-6, with TRBD1 identical over 8 bases. Trimming cost V 3 bases and J 7 bases; bases outside gene matches: 9. This CDR3 is 16 amino acids long. Germline V gene sequence: CDR1 SGDLS, CDR2 YYNGEE. The DNA of the CDR3 is TGTGCCAGCAGCGCGGCCCACAGGGGGAGGAATTCACCCCTCCACTTT. It is translated as CASSAAHRGRNSPLHF.

The CDR3 DNA follows: TGTGCCACCTCCGCCCTCCTCTATGGCTACACCTTC. Residues: CATSALLYGYTF. The J gene is TRBJ1-2, the V gene TRBV10-3; D not certain. The germline V and J ends were trimmed by 10 bases and 4 bases, with 13 bases remaining between them. CDR1 and CDR2 (germline): ENHRY, SYGVKD. The CDR3 contains 12 residues.

This clone was seen just once. The chain employs TRBV19 and TRBJ1-1, with TRBD1 identical over 7 bases. Trimming cost V 7 bases and J 5 bases; bases outside gene matches: 19. The CDR3 is 17 amino acids. In germline, CDR1 is LNHDA, CDR2 SQIVND (reference sequence). CDR3: CASNNRRGGGARTEAFF. In nucleotides, the CDR3 is TGTGCCAGTAATAACCGGAGAGGAGGGGGCGCGCGGACTGAAGCTTTCTTT.

The chain couples TRBV5-1 to TRBJ2-7; unclear D gene. The CDR3 extends over 15 amino acids. V was clipped by 4 bases and J by 3 bases, with 17 bases between them. Germline-derived CDR1 and CDR2 are SGHRS and YFSETQ. Written as DNA, the CDR3 is TGCGCCAGCAGCGAGGCCGCGGATCCGAGCTACGAGCAGTACTTC. It encodes CASSEAADPSYEQYF.

V usage is TRBV27 and J usage is TRBJ1-1; no firm D call. The ends were cut back, 3 bases at V and 6 bases at J, with 11 bases in the middle. CDR1 and CDR2 (germline): MNHEY, SMNVEV (reference sequence). The CDR3 length is 13 residues. The DNA of the CDR3 is TGTGCCAGCAGTTTGCAGCAGAATGCTGAAGCTTTCTTT. It codes for CASSLQQNAEAFF.

This clone was seen just once. V and J are TRBV7-9 and TRBJ1-5, with 8 bases matching TRBD1. With V trimmed by 5 bases and J by 0 bases, 0 bases remained unmatched. Germline V gene sequence: CDR1 SEHNR, CDR2 FQNEAQ (reference sequence). This CDR3 comprises 14 residues. The CDR3 DNA sequence: TGTGCCAGCAGCGGGACAGGTAGCAATCAGCCCCAGCATTTT. This translates into CASSGTGSNQPQHF.

This clone was counted a few times. The chain joins TRBV5-1 to TRBJ2-5, with D possibly TRBD1 on 6 matching bases. The length of the CDR3 is 16 residues. Germline V gene lookup returns CDR1 SGHRS and CDR2 YFSETQ. V dropped 4 bases and J dropped 1 base, with 17 bases sitting between them. The CDR3 region is CASSVNPGQGQETQYF. The CDR3 DNA reads TGCGCCAGCAGCGTCAATCCGGGACAAGGCCAAGAGACCCAGTACTTC.

The chain combines TRBV19 with TRBJ1-2, with D perhaps matching TRBD1 (5 bases). This CDR3 comprises 13 residues. The germline gives CDR1 LNHDA, CDR2 SQIVND (reference sequence). V was clipped by 6 bases and J by 6 bases, with 14 bases between them. The CDR3 loop reads CASSPRPGHGYTF. CDR3 sequence (DNA): TGTGCCAGTAGCCCGAGGCCAGGGCATGGCTACACCTTC.

This clone was observed a handful of times. The CDR3 sequence: CASSRAPADTQYF. Written as DNA, the CDR3 is TGTGCCAGCTCCCGTGCCCCCGCAGATACGCAGTATTTT. V usage is TRBV18 and J usage is TRBJ2-3; D is unresolved. The CDR3 contains 13 residues. CDR1 and CDR2 from the germline V gene are KGHSH and LQKENI. Trimming stripped 6 bases from V and 4 bases from J, with 11 bases between.

The V call is TRBV7-2, the J call TRBJ2-5; no definite D call. The CDR3 totals 16 residues. The ends were cut back, 0 bases at V and 1 base at J, with 12 bases in the middle. Per the germline V gene, CDR1 is SGHTA and CDR2 is FQGNSA. The CDR3 spells CASSLAHSLGQETQYF. The DNA of the CDR3 is TGTGCCAGCAGCTTAGCGCATTCGCTCGGCCAAGAGACCCAGTACTTC.

The chain employs TRBV7-8 and TRBJ2-6; no definite D call. The ends were cut back, 5 bases at V and 0 bases at J, with 8 bases in the middle. This CDR3 comprises 15 residues. Germline V gene lookup returns CDR1 SGHVS and CDR2 FQNEAQ. The CDR3 loop is CASSTYNSGANVLTF. DNA of the CDR3: TGTGCCAGCAGCACGTATAACTCTGGGGCCAACGTCCTGACTTTC.

The chain combines TRBV6-6 with TRBJ2-4, with D perhaps matching TRBD1 (6 bases). Germline CDR1 is MNHNY and CDR2 is SVGAGI (reference sequence). The CDR3 extends over 15 amino acids. Trimming cost V 10 bases and J 6 bases, with 22 bases left between them. This CDR3 is CAIGKATGSGNIQYF. In nucleotides, the CDR3 is TGTGCCATCGGAAAGGCAACAGGGTCTGGAAACATTCAGTACTTC.

A few counts support this clone. The rearrangement uses TRBV30 and TRBJ1-1; D is unresolved. Trimming pared 0 bases from V and 1 base from J, leaving 6 bases between. Germline loops: CDR1 GTSNPN, CDR2 SVGIG (reference sequence). CDR3 size: 13 residues. The chain's CDR3 is CAWSVTENTEAFF. Here the CDR3 DNA reads TGTGCCTGGAGTGTAACAGAGAACACTGAAGCTTTCTTT.